These T cell receptor beta chains were read from a single sample in a study of human T cells and chemical hapten exposure. TCRdb fed the RACE reads into MiXCR, producing one record per CDR3 protein. The repertoire includes about 130,000 distinct CDR3 sequences, about 8.2% of them detected once, and about 1.8% sits in the top ten. Sequencing was done on a sample of whole blood. The receptors here all came from a male donor in good health. Some clones in this sample may be carry-over from other donors' samples. Each CDR3 is given without its conserved first and last residue.

TRBV5-4 | 11 | ASSLLPTGELF
TRBV19 | 11 | ASRRDRENTQY
TRBV5-1 | 13 | ASSSTSGGDNEQF
TRBV5-1 | 12 | ASRRAANTGELF
TRBV18 | 14 | ASSPRGTGDVGELF
TRBV12-3/TRBV12-4 | 16 | ASSFSHAGGIGTDTQY
TRBV13 | 14 | ASSLGSRTLNTEAF
TRBV19 | 14 | ASSLPRTGGEETQY
TRBV29-1 | 10 | SVEEGRKTQY
TRBV14 | 11 | ASSPRTSTEQF
TRBV7-9 | 14 | ASSPTTGVGANVLT
TRBV7-9 | 17 | ASSLEGFGGPLAKNIQY
TRBV11-2 | 10 | ASSPEGDTQY
TRBV28 | 10 | ASRLGTGELF
TRBV6-6 | 13 | ASRPSGQPNNEQF
TRBV4-1 | 14 | ASSQVMNVFLGEQY
TRBV12-3/TRBV12-4 | 11 | ASTGSRVYEQY
TRBV7-8 | 10 | ASSLSYTEAF